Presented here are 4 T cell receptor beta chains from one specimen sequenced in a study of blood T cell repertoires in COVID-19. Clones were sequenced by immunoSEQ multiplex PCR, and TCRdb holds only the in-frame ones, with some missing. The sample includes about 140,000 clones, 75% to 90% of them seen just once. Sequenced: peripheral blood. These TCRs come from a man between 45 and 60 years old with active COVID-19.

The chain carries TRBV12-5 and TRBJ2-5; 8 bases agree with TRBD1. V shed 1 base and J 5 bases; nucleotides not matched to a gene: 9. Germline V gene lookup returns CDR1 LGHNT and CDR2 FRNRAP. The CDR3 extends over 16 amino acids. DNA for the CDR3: TGTGCTAGTGGTTTGGGGGCTGCAGGGGGCAAGGAGACCCAGTACTTC. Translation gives CASGLGAAGGKETQYF.

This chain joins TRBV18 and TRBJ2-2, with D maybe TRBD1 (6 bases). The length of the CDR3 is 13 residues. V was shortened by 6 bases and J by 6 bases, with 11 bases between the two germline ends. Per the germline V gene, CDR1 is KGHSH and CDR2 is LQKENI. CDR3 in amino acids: CASSFRQAGELFF. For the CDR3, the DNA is TGTGCCAGCTCCTTCCGACAGGCCGGGGAGCTGTTTTTT.

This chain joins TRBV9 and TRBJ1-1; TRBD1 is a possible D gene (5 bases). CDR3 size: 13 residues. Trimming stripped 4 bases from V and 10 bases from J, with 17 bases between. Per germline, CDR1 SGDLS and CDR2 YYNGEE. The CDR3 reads CASSFGTGGVAFF. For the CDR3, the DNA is TGTGCCAGCAGCTTCGGGACGGGAGGGGTAGCTTTCTTT.

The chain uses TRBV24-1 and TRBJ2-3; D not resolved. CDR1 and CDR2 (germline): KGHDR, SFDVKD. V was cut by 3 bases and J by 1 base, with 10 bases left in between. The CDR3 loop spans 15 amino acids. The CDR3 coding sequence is TGTGCCACCAGTGATCCTACTGGTGGCACAGATACGCAGTATTTT. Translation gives CATSDPTGGTDTQYF.